One and the same sample provided the 7 T cell receptor beta chains below, sequenced in a study of T cell responses to AZD1222 COVID-19 vaccine. Profiling relied on immunoSEQ multiplex PCR, and the TCRdb table lists in-frame clones only, not all of them. Of approximately 100,000 clones listed, 88% are singletons. The input for sequencing was peripheral blood, taken on day 0 of AZD1222 vaccination. These receptors came from an adult in good health.

This clone was observed once. This chain uses TRBV28 with TRBJ2-2, with 16 bases that match TRBD2. V lost 4 bases and J lost 2; bases outside the gene matches: 10. This CDR3 region has 20 residues. CDR1 is MDHEN and CDR2 is SYDVKM in the germline V gene. Written as DNA, the CDR3 is TGTGCCAGCAGTTCCCCCCTGGGACTAGCGGGGGGGGGTAACACCGGGGAGCTGTTTTTT. It translates to CASSSPLGLAGGGNTGELFF.

The chain joins TRBV7-8 to TRBJ1-1; D uncertain. The V gene lost 7 bases and the J gene lost 4 bases, with 7 bases spanning the gap. The CDR3 consists of 11 residues. CDR1 and CDR2 (germline): SGHVS, FQNEAQ. The CDR3 is CASNHGTEAFF. As DNA, the CDR3 is TGTGCCAGCAACCATGGCACTGAAGCTTTCTTT. The variable domain in full, with the rest retrieved from reference TRBV7-8 and TRBJ1-1, is GAGVSQSPRYKVAKRGQDVALRCDPISGHVSLFWYQQALGQGPEFLTYFQNEAQLDKSGLPSDRFFAERPEGSVSTLKIQRTQQEDSAVYLCASNHGTEAFFGQGTRLTVV.

V gene TRBV28 combines with J gene TRBJ1-6, with 9 positions matching TRBD1. Germline CDR1 and CDR2: MDHEN and SYDVKM. The CDR3 length is 15 residues. With V trimmed by 10 bases and J by 6 bases, 10 bases remained unmatched. The CDR3 DNA follows: TGTGCCACAAGAGAACAGGGGGCACGTAATTCACCCCTCCACTTT. Residues: CATREQGARNSPLHF.

The chain employs TRBV5-8 and TRBJ1-6; 8 bases map to TRBD1. CDR3 length: 17 amino acids. CDR1 is SGHTS, CDR2 YDEGEE, per germline. V was clipped by 4 bases and J by 4 bases; unmatched bases: 10. The CDR3 protein is CASSPRTGQDYNSPLHF. CDR3 nucleotides: TGTGCCAGCAGCCCTCGGACAGGGCAAGATTATAATTCACCCCTCCACTTT.

For the CDR3, the DNA is TGTGCCAGTAGTATGCCTAGCAATCAGCCCCAGCATTTT. Its translation: CASSMPSNQPQHF. The V gene is TRBV19, the J gene TRBJ1-5; D is unresolved. Germline loops: CDR1 LNHDA, CDR2 SQIVND (reference sequence). The CDR3 totals 13 residues. Trimming took 3 bases from V and 0 from J, leaving 3 bases between them.

V is TRBV6-5 and J is TRBJ1-1, with 7 nucleotides matching TRBD1. The CDR3 runs 13 residues. V was pared by 6 bases and J by 10 bases, with 11 bases of the junction left unmatched. The germline V gene has CDR1 MNHEY and CDR2 SVGAGI. CDR3 sequence: CASSSDQGVGAFF. The CDR3 region has the DNA TGTGCCAGCAGCAGTGATCAGGGGGTGGGAGCTTTCTTT.

The chain joins TRBV7-8 to TRBJ1-5, with D perhaps matching TRBD1 (5 bases). Germline CDR1 reads SGHVS; CDR2 reads FQNEAQ. The CDR3 covers 18 residues. V lost 1 base and J lost 1, with 17 bases in between. DNA for the CDR3: TGTGCCAGCAGCTTAGTTCGGGGGGGAAGTTGGAGCAATCAGCCCCAGCATTTT. This sequence encodes CASSLVRGGSWSNQPQHF.